A selection of T cell receptor beta chains follows, all from one sample in a study of blood T cell repertoires in COVID-19. Assay used: immunoSEQ multiplex PCR; TCRdb lists only in-frame clones, some missing. The sample holds around 190,000 clones, 75% to 85% seen once. The sequenced sample consisted of peripheral blood. These receptors all stem from a woman aged 40 to 49 with COVID-19, enrolled during active disease. Each CDR3 is given with its conserved first and last residue. Fields, in order: clone size, J gene, D gene, V gene, CDR3 DNA, CDR3 protein. D genes are given only for firm matches. Size is omitted from some rows. Given values are once, few, many or a class for expanded clones.

-	TRBJ1-2	TRBD1	TRBV19	TGTGCCAGTAGTGACTCCGGGACAGGGGGCCTCGTCTATGGCTACACCTTC	CASSDSGTGGLVYGYTF
-	TRBJ2-3	-	TRBV30	TGTGCCTGGAACCCAGGGCGCAAAAAGGGCACAGATACGCAGTATTTT	CAWNPGRKKGTDTQYF
-	TRBJ1-6	-	TRBV6-5	TGTGCCAGCAGAAACAGGGACTCCTATAATTCACCCCTCCACTTT	CASRNRDSYNSPLHF
-	TRBJ2-3	-	TRBV7-6	TGTGCCAGCAGCGGGGGGACAGATACGCAGTATTTT	CASSGGTDTQYF
-	TRBJ2-1	-	TRBV7-9	TGTGCCAGCACCACCAAGGTAGGCGGGCTGAGCTCCTACAATGAGCAGTTCTTC	CASTTKVGGLSSYNEQFF
-	TRBJ2-1	-	TRBV11-2	TGTGCCAGCAGCTTAGGCAGGGTCGACAATGAGCAGTTCTTC	CASSLGRVDNEQFF
-	TRBJ2-1	-	TRBV10-2	TGCGCCAGCAGTGTAGCAGCGGACGAGCAGTTCTTC	CASSVAADEQFF
few	TRBJ1-5	-	TRBV7-2	TGTGCCAGCAGCTTGGACGGGGTGGGGCCCCAGCATTTT	CASSLDGVGPQHF
once	TRBJ2-2	TRBD2	TRBV30	TGTGCCTGGCTGGGACTAGCTACCGGGGAGCTGTTTTTT	CAWLGLATGELFF
-	TRBJ1-2	-	TRBV6-1	TGTGCCAGCAGTGAAGCAATAGTAGGGCAGGGAGGCGGCTACACCTTC	CASSEAIVGQGGGYTF
-	TRBJ1-3	-	TRBV5-1	TGCGCCAGCAGCTTGGACGGCGCAGGCGGAAACACCATATATTTT	CASSLDGAGGNTIYF
-	TRBJ2-3	TRBD2	TRBV3-1/TRBV3-2	TGTGCCAGCAGCCAAGATTTCGGGGGGACTAGCACAGATACGCAGTATTTT	CASSQDFGGTSTDTQYF
-	TRBJ1-1	-	TRBV18	TGTGCCAGCTCACCCCAGGGTAAGGGGATGAACACTGAAGCTTTCTTT	CASSPQGKGMNTEAFF
once	TRBJ1-2	-	TRBV7-9	TGTGCCAGCAGCTTAGGGACTGATGGCTACACCTTC	CASSLGTDGYTF
-	TRBJ1-1	-	TRBV7-3	TGTGCCAGCAGCTTTGGGCCCGGGAACACTGAAGCTTTCTTT	CASSFGPGNTEAFF
-	TRBJ1-4	TRBD1	TRBV5-5	TGTGCCAGCAGCTCGACGGGACAGGGCTTTTTCGGTGAAAAACTGTTTTTT	CASSSTGQGFFGEKLFF
-	TRBJ1-2	TRBD1	TRBV19	TGTGCCAGTATCAGACAGGGGGGCCTCAACTATGGCTACACCTTC	CASIRQGGLNYGYTF
-	TRBJ1-5	TRBD1	TRBV5-5	TGTGCCAGCAGCTCTTATACAGGGGGTGGGCAGCCCCAGCATTTT	CASSSYTGGGQPQHF
-	TRBJ1-2	TRBD1	TRBV6-1	TGTGCCAGCAGTGAGACAGGGTTCCCCTATGGCTACACCTTC	CASSETGFPYGYTF
-	TRBJ1-5	-	TRBV18	TGTGCCAGCTCACCTCCTTATGGCAGGGATCAGCCCCAGCATTTT	CASSPPYGRDQPQHF
-	TRBJ1-2	-	TRBV6-1	TGTGCCAGCAGTGAAGCGCGGTATTTAAACTATGGCTACACCTTC	CASSEARYLNYGYTF
-	TRBJ1-2	-	TRBV2	TGTGCCAGCAGTGTAGACAGTTCATCCTATGGCTACACCTTC	CASSVDSSSYGYTF
-	TRBJ1-6	TRBD1	TRBV5-1	TGCGCCAGCAGCCCCGGCCAGGGGGACCAAAGCTCCTATAATTCACCCCTCCACTTT	CASSPGQGDQSSYNSPLHF
-	TRBJ2-5	TRBD2	TRBV6-5	TGTGCCAGCAGGACTAGCGGGTACCAAGAGACCCAGTACTTC	CASRTSGYQETQYF
-	TRBJ2-7	TRBD1	TRBV5-5	TGTGCCAGCAGCTTGGCCTTTGCCGGGACAGGGGTTTACGAGCAGTACTTC	CASSLAFAGTGVYEQYF
-	TRBJ2-5	-	TRBV5-1	TGCGCCAGCAGCTTGGCTTCGGGAGTCCTCCGGGAGACCCAGTACTTC	CASSLASGVLRETQYF
-	TRBJ1-5	-	TRBV5-1	TGCGCCAGCAGCTTGGACGGTGATAGCAATCAGCCCCAGCATTTT	CASSLDGDSNQPQHF
-	TRBJ1-2	-	TRBV5-6	TGTGCCAGCAGCTTGGGGCAAAGTGGCTACACCTTC	CASSLGQSGYTF
-	TRBJ1-5	-	TRBV10-2	TGCGCCAGCAGGGAAGGACAGAATAGCAATCAGCCCCAGCATTTT	CASREGQNSNQPQHF
-	TRBJ1-2	TRBD1	TRBV29-1	TGCAGCGCCCACCGACAGGGGGCGAAGAGCTATGGCTACACCTTC	CSAHRQGAKSYGYTF
few	TRBJ2-1	TRBD2	TRBV9	TGTGCCAGCAGCGTCGGACTAGCGGGAGCCATTCTGAATGAGCAGTTCTTC	CASSVGLAGAILNEQFF
-	TRBJ2-1	-	TRBV2	TGTGCCAGCATGCCCCCGCCTAACCCTGAGCAGTTCTTC	CASMPPPNPEQFF
-	TRBJ1-3	-	TRBV6-5	TGTGCCAGCAGTTACGCGATATTCTCTGGAAACACCATATATTTT	CASSYAIFSGNTIYF
-	TRBJ1-1	TRBD1	TRBV6-5	TGTGCCAGCAGCGACCCGGGACAGAGGGCTTTCTTT	CASSDPGQRAFF
-	TRBJ2-3	-	TRBV30	TGTGCCTGGGGCCGGGGAAAGCGAACAGATACGCAGTATTTT	CAWGRGKRTDTQYF
-	TRBJ1-2	-	TRBV2	TGTGCCAGCAGTGAACGGGAGGGGAGCTATGGCTACACCTTC	CASSEREGSYGYTF
few	TRBJ2-1	-	TRBV2	TGTGCCAGCCAATCGGGAGCGGAGTCAACTGGTGAGCAGTTCTTC	CASQSGAESTGEQFF
-	TRBJ1-5	TRBD1	TRBV7-2	TGTGCCAGCAGCTCCTCCTACGGGGACAGGGGGCATTTT	CASSSSYGDRGHF
once	TRBJ1-2	-	TRBV30	TGTGCCTGGAGTGTAGGGTACAGGGCGGGCTATGGCTACACCTTC	CAWSVGYRAGYGYTF
few	TRBJ2-5	TRBD2	TRBV4-2	TGTGCCAGCAGCCAAGATCGGCTGGGACTAGGCGTGGAGACCCAGTACTTC	CASSQDRLGLGVETQYF
-	TRBJ1-1	-	TRBV11-2	TGTGCCAGCAGCTTAAGGCCCAGGGATGGGTCTGAAGCTTTCTTT	CASSLRPRDGSEAFF
-	TRBJ1-4	-	TRBV5-4	TGTGCCAGCAGCTTGGGGGGCGCGTCGAGGGAAAAACTGTTTTTT	CASSLGGASREKLFF
-	TRBJ2-1	TRBD1	TRBV27	TGTGCCAGCAGTTTATCTGGGACAGGGGGCAATGAGCAGTTCTTC	CASSLSGTGGNEQFF
-	TRBJ1-3	-	TRBV5-6	TGTGCCAGCAGCGGTGGGGAGCTCTCTGGAAACACCATATATTTT	CASSGGELSGNTIYF
-	TRBJ2-3	TRBD2	TRBV5-1	TGCGCCAGCTTCGAGGTTCCGGGGGGAGATACGCAGTATTTT	CASFEVPGGDTQYF
-	TRBJ1-4	-	TRBV5-1	TGCGCCAGCAGGGACTTCGAGGGTGAAAAACTGTTTTTT	CASRDFEGEKLFF
-	TRBJ1-1	-	TRBV3-1/TRBV3-2	TGTGCCAGCAGCCCGGGTGGACAGCAGAGGAGGACTGAAGCTTTCTTT	CASSPGGQQRRTEAFF
-	TRBJ2-2	TRBD1	TRBV5-1	TGCGCCAGCAGGCCTGGGACAGGAATTGACACCGGGGAGCTGTTTTTT	CASRPGTGIDTGELFF
once	TRBJ1-2	-	TRBV24-1	TGTGCCACCAGTGAACAGGGCCTAAACTATGGCTACACCTTC	CATSEQGLNYGYTF
-	TRBJ1-4	-	TRBV11-2	TGTGCCAGCAGCTTAAAAGTGAGGACAACAACTAATGAAAAACTGTTTTTT	CASSLKVRTTTNEKLFF
once	TRBJ2-1	TRBD2	TRBV5-6	TGTGCCACCTATACGAGCGGGAGGGGAAGAACTGAGCAGTTCTTC	CATYTSGRGRTEQFF
-	TRBJ2-1	TRBD2	TRBV7-6	TGTGCCAGCAGCTATACTAGCGGGGGGTACGACCACAATGAGCAGTTCTTC	CASSYTSGGYDHNEQFF
-	TRBJ2-5	TRBD2	TRBV15	TGTGCCACCAGGCCCGGGGGGTTCCAAGAGACCCAGTACTTC	CATRPGGFQETQYF
-	TRBJ2-7	-	TRBV9	TGTGCCAGCAGCGTAGGGGGGACTCCTTACTACGAGCAGTACTTC	CASSVGGTPYYEQYF
once	TRBJ1-1	TRBD1	TRBV27	TGTGCCAGCAGTGCCCCCAGGGGGCGAGTAGCTTTCTTT	CASSAPRGRVAFF
-	TRBJ1-1	TRBD1	TRBV6-1	TGTGCCAGCAGTGGCATCGGGACAGCGACTAACACTGAAGCTTTCTTT	CASSGIGTATNTEAFF
once	TRBJ1-2	TRBD1	TRBV5-1	TGCGCCAGCAGCCCAGGGGGCGCGGGGAACTATGGCTACACCTTC	CASSPGGAGNYGYTF
-	TRBJ2-7	-	TRBV11-1	TGTGCCAGCAGCTTAAGAGGTTGGGAGCAGTACTTC	CASSLRGWEQYF
-	TRBJ2-7	-	TRBV19	TGTGCCAGGTACAGGGCCCTATACTTC	CARYRALYF
-	TRBJ2-4	-	TRBV27	TGTGCCACCGCCGACGGGGAAAACATTCAGTACTTC	CATADGENIQYF